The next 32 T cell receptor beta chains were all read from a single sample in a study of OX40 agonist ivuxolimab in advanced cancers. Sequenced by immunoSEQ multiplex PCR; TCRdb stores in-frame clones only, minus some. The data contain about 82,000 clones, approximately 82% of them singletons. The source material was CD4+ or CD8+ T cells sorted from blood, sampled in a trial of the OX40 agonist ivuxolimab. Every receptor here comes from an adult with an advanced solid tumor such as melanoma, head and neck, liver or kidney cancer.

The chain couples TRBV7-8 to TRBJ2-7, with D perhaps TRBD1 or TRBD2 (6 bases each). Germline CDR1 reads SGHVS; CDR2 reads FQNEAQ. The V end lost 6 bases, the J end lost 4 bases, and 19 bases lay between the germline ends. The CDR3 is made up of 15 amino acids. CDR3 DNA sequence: TGTGCCAGCAGTTCCATAAAGGGGGGAGGATACGAGCAGTACTTC. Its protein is CASSSIKGGGYEQYF.

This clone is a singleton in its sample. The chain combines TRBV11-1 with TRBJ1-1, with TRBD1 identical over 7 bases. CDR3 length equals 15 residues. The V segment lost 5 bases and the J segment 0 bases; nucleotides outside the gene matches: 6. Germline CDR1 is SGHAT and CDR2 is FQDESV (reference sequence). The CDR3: CASSPNRGMNTEAFF. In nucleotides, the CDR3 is TGTGCCAGCAGCCCCAACAGGGGTATGAACACTGAAGCTTTCTTT. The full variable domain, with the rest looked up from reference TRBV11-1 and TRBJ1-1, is EAEVAQSPRYKITEKSQAVAFWCDPISGHATLYWYRQILGQGPELLVQFQDESVVDDSQLPKDRFSAERLKGVDSTLKIQPAELGDSAMYLCASSPNRGMNTEAFFGQGTRLTVV.

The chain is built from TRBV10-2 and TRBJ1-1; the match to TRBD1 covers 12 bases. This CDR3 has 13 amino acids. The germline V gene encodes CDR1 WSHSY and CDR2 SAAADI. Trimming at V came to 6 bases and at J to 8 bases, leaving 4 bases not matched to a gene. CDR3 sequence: CASSGTGGREAFF. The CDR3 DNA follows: TGCGCCAGCAGCGGGACAGGGGGCCGAGAAGCTTTCTTT.

The chain's CDR3 is CASSSRTGRTEAFF. CDR3 sequence (DNA): TGTGCCAGCAGCTCCCGGACAGGGCGAACTGAAGCTTTCTTT. This chain links TRBV7-2 with TRBJ1-1; 8 positions agree with TRBD1. The length of the CDR3 is 14 residues. CDR1 SGHTA and CDR2 FQGNSA come from the germline V gene. The ends lost 4 bases at V and 5 bases at J; junction bases unmatched: 6.

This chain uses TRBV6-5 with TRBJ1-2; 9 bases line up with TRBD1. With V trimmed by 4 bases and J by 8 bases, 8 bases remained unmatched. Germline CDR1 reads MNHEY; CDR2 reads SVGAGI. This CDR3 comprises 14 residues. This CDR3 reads CASSLQGAIDGYTF. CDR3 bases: TGTGCCAGCAGTTTACAGGGGGCGATTGACGGCTACACCTTC.

The CDR3 DNA is TGTGCTAGTGGTCTCACAGATACGCAGTATTTT. This gives the protein CASGLTDTQYF. The V gene is TRBV12-5, the J gene TRBJ2-3; D not certain. This CDR3 is 11 amino acids long. Deletions cut 5 bases from V and 2 bases from J, with 2 bases between. Germline V gives CDR1 LGHNT, CDR2 FRNRAP.

CDR3 loop: CASSLRTGRKADTQYF. The CDR3 DNA reads TGTGCCAGCAGCTTAAGAACAGGGAGAAAGGCAGATACGCAGTATTTT. This chain connects TRBV11-1 to TRBJ2-3; a weak D match, TRBD1 (6 bases). V lost 2 bases and J lost 4, with 16 bases in between. The CDR3 loop spans 16 amino acids. Per the germline V gene, CDR1 is SGHAT and CDR2 is FQDESV (reference sequence).

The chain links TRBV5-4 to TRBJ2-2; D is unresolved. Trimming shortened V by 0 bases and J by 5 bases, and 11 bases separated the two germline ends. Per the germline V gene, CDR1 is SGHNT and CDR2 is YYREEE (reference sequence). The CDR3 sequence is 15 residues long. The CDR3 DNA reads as TGTGCCAGCAGCTTGGAAGGTTCGAGGACCGGGGAGCTGTTTTTT. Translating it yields CASSLEGSRTGELFF. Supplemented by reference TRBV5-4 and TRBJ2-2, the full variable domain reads ETGVTQSPTHLIKTRGQQVTLRCSSQSGHNTVSWYQQALGQGPQFIFQYYREEENGRGNFPPRFSGLQFPNYSSELNVNALELDDSALYLCASSLEGSRTGELFFGEGSRLTVL.

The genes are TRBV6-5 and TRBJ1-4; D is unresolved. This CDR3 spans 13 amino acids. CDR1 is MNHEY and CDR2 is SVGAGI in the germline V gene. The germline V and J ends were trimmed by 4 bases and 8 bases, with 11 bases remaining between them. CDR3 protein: CASSSPIREKLFF. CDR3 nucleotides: TGTGCCAGCAGTTCCCCGATCCGGGAAAAACTGTTTTTT.

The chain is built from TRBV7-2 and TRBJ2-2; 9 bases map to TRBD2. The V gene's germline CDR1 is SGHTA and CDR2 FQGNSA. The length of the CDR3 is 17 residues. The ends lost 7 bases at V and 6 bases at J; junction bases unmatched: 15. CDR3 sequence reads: CASTLVGLAGIPGELFF. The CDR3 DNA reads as TGTGCCAGCACCCTGGTGGGTCTAGCGGGGATTCCCGGGGAGCTGTTTTTT.

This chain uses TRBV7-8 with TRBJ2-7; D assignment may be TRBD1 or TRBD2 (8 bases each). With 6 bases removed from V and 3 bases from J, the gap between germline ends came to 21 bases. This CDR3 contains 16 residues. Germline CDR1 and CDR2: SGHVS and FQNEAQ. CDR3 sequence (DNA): TGTGCCAGCAGACCCCGGGGGGGGACAGGCTTCTACGAGCAGTACTTC. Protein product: CASRPRGGTGFYEQYF.

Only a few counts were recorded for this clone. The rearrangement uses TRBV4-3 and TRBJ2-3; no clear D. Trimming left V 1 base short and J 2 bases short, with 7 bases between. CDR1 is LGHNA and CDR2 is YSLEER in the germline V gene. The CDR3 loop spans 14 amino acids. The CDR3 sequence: CASSQALNTDTQYF. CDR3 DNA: TGCGCCAGCAGCCAAGCGCTTAACACAGATACGCAGTATTTT.

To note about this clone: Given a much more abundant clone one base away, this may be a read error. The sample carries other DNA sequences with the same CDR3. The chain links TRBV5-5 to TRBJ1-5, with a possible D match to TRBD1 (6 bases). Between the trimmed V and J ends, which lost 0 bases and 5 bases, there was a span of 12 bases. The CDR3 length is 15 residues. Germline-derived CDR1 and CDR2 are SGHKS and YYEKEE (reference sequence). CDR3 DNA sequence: TGTGCCAGCAGCTTGGGAGACAGGACCTATCAGCCCCAGCATTTT. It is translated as CASSLGDRTYQPQHF.

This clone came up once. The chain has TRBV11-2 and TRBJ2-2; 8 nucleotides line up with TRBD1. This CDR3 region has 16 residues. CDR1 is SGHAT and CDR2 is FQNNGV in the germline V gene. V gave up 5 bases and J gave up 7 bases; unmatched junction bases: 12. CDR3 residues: CASSPRTGRVGGELFF. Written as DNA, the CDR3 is TGTGCCAGCAGCCCAAGGACAGGGCGGGTAGGCGGGGAGCTGTTTTTT. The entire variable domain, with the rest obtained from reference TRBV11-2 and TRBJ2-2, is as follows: EAGVAQSPRYKIIEKRQSVAFWCNPISGHATLYWYQQILGQGPKLLIQFQNNGVVDDSQLPKDRFSAERLKGVDSTLKIQPAKLEDSAVYLCASSPRTGRVGGELFFGEGSRLTVL.

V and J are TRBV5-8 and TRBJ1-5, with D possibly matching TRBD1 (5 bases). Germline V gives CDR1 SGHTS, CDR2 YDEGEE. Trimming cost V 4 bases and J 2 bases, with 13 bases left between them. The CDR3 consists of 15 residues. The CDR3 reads CASSRGVVGNQPQHF. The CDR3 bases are TGTGCCAGCAGCAGAGGGGTGGTTGGCAATCAGCCCCAGCATTTT. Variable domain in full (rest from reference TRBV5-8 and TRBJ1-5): EAGVTQSPTHLIKTRGQQATLRCSPISGHTSVYWYQQALGLGLQFLLWYDEGEERNRGNFPPRFSGRQFPNYSSELNVNALELEDSALYLCASSRGVVGNQPQHFGDGTRLSIL.

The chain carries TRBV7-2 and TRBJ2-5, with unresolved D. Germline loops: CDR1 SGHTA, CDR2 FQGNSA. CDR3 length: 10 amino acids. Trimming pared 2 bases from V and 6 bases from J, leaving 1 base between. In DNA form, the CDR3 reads TGTGCCAGCAGCTTAAAGACCCAGTACTTC. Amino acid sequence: CASSLKTQYF.

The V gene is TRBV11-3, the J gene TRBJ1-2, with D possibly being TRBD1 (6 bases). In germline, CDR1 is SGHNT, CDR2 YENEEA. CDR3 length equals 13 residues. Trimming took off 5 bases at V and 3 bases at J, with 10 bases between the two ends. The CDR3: CASSTDSDYGYTF. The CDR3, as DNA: TGTGCCAGCAGCACGGACAGTGACTATGGCTACACCTTC.

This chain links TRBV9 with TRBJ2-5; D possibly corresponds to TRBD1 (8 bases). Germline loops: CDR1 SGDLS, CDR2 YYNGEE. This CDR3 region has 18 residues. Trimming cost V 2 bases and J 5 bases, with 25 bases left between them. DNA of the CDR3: TGTGCCAGCAGCGTCACCCTTCCGGACAGGGAGGGGACGGAGACCCAGTACTTC. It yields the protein CASSVTLPDREGTETQYF. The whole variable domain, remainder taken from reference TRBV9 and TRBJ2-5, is DSGVTQTPKHLITATGQRVTLRCSPRSGDLSVYWYQQSLDQGLQFLIQYYNGEERAKGNILERFSAQQFPDLHSELNLSSLELGDSALYFCASSVTLPDREGTETQYFGPGTRLLVL.

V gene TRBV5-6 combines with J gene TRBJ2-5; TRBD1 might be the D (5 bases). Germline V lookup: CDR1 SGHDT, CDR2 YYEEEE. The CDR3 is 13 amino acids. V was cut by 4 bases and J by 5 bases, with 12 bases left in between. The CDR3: CASSLRVTETQYF. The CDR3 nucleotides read TGTGCCAGCAGCCTCAGGGTCACGGAGACCCAGTACTTC.

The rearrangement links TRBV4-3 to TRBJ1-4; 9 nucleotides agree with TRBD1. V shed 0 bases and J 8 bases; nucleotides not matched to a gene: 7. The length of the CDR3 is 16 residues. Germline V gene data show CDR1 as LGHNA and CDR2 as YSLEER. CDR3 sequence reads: CASSQDKGTGWEKLFF. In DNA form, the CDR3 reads TGCGCCAGCAGCCAAGATAAAGGGACAGGGTGGGAAAAACTGTTTTTT.

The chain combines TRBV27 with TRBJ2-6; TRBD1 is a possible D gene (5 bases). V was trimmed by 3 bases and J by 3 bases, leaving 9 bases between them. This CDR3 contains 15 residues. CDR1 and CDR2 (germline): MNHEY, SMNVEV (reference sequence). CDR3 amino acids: CASSLARVGANVLTF. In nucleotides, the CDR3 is TGTGCCAGCAGTTTGGCCAGGGTTGGGGCCAACGTCCTGACTTTC.

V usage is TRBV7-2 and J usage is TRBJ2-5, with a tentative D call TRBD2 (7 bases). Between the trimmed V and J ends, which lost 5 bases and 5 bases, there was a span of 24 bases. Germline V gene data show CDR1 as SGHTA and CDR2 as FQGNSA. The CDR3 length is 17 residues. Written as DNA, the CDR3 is TGTGCCAGCAGCGCCCCTCCGGGGAGGGGGGTATCGGAGACCCAGTACTTC. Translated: CASSAPPGRGVSETQYF.

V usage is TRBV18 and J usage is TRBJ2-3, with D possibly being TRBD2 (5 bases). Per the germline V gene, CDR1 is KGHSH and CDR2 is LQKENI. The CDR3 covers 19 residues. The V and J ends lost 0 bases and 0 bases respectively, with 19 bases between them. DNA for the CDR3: TGTGCCAGCTCACCACCCTCTTTAGGACTCAAAGCTAGCACAGATACGCAGTATTTT. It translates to CASSPPSLGLKASTDTQYF.

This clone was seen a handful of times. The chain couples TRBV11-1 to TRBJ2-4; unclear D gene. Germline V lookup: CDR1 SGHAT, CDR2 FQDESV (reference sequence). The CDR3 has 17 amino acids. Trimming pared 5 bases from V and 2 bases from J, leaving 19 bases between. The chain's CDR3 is CASSVGRAYLSKNIQYF. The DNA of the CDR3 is TGTGCCAGCAGCGTGGGAAGAGCGTACCTCTCCAAAAACATTCAGTACTTC.

CDR3 coding DNA: TGTGCCAGCAGCCAGGATGACAGGGGCTTGAACAATCAGCCCCAGCATTTT. Encoded protein: CASSQDDRGLNNQPQHF. The chain employs TRBV4-2 and TRBJ1-5; 8 nucleotides align to TRBD1. Germline trimming cut 3 bases from V and 3 bases from J; bases unmatched to any gene: 10. CDR3 size: 17 residues. Germline-derived CDR1 and CDR2 are LGHNA and YNFKEQ.

CDR3 residues: CASRTDSQETQYF. As DNA, the CDR3 is TGCGCCAGCAGGACGGACTCCCAAGAGACCCAGTACTTC. V usage is TRBV5-1 and J usage is TRBJ2-5; the D gene is possibly TRBD2 (5 bases). CDR1 SGHRS and CDR2 YFSETQ come from the germline V gene. With 5 bases removed from V and 1 base from J, the gap between germline ends came to 9 bases. The CDR3 is 13 amino acids.

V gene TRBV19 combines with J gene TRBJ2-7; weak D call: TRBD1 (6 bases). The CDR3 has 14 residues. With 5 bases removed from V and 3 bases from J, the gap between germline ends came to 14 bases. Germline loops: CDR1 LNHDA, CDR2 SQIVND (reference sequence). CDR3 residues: CASSLQPDSYEQYF. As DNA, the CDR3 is TGTGCCAGTAGTTTACAACCGGACAGCTACGAGCAGTACTTC. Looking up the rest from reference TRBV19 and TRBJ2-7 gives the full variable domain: DGGITQSPKYLFRKEGQNVTLSCEQNLNHDAMYWYRQDPGQGLRLIYYSQIVNDFQKGDIAEGYSVSREKKESFPLTVTSAQKNPTAFYLCASSLQPDSYEQYFGPGTRLTVT.

CDR3 sequence (DNA): TGTGCCAGCAGTTACTCGAGGTGGGACAGGGCCTACGAGCAGTACTTC. It translates to CASSYSRWDRAYEQYF. The chain couples TRBV6-5 to TRBJ2-7; 9 bases are a match to TRBD1. The CDR3 extends over 16 amino acids. The trim removed 0 bases at V and 2 bases at J, leaving 5 bases unmatched. Germline V CDR1 and CDR2: MNHEY, SVGAGI.

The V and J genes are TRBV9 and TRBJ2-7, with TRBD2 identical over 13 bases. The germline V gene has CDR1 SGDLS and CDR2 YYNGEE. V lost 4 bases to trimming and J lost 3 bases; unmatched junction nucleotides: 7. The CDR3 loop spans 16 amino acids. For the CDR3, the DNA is TGTGCCAGCAGCTCCGGACTAGCGGGGGAACGCTACGAGCAGTACTTC. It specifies CASSSGLAGERYEQYF.

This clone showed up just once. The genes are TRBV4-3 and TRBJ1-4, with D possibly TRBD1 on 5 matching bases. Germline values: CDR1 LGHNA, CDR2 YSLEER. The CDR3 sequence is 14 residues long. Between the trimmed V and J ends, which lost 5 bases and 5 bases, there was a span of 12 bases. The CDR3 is CASSVQGPNEKLFF. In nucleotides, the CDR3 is TGCGCCAGCAGCGTTCAGGGACCCAATGAAAAACTGTTTTTT.

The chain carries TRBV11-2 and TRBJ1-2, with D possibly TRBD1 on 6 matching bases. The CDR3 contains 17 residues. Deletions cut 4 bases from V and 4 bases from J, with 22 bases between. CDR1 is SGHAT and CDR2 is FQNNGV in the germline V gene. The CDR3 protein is CASSSQSRTASIYGYTF. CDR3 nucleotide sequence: TGTGCCAGCAGCTCCCAATCGAGGACAGCTTCAATCTATGGCTACACCTTC. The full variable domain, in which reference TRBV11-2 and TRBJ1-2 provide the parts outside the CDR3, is EAGVAQSPRYKIIEKRQSVAFWCNPISGHATLYWYQQILGQGPKLLIQFQNNGVVDDSQLPKDRFSAERLKGVDSTLKIQPAKLEDSAVYLCASSSQSRTASIYGYTFGSGTRLTVV.

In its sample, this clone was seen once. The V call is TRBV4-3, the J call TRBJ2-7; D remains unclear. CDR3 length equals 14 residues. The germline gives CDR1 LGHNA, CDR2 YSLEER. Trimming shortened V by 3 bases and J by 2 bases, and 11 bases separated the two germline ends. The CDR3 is CASSQTNPPYEQYF. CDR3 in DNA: TGCGCCAGCAGCCAGACCAACCCTCCCTACGAGCAGTACTTC.